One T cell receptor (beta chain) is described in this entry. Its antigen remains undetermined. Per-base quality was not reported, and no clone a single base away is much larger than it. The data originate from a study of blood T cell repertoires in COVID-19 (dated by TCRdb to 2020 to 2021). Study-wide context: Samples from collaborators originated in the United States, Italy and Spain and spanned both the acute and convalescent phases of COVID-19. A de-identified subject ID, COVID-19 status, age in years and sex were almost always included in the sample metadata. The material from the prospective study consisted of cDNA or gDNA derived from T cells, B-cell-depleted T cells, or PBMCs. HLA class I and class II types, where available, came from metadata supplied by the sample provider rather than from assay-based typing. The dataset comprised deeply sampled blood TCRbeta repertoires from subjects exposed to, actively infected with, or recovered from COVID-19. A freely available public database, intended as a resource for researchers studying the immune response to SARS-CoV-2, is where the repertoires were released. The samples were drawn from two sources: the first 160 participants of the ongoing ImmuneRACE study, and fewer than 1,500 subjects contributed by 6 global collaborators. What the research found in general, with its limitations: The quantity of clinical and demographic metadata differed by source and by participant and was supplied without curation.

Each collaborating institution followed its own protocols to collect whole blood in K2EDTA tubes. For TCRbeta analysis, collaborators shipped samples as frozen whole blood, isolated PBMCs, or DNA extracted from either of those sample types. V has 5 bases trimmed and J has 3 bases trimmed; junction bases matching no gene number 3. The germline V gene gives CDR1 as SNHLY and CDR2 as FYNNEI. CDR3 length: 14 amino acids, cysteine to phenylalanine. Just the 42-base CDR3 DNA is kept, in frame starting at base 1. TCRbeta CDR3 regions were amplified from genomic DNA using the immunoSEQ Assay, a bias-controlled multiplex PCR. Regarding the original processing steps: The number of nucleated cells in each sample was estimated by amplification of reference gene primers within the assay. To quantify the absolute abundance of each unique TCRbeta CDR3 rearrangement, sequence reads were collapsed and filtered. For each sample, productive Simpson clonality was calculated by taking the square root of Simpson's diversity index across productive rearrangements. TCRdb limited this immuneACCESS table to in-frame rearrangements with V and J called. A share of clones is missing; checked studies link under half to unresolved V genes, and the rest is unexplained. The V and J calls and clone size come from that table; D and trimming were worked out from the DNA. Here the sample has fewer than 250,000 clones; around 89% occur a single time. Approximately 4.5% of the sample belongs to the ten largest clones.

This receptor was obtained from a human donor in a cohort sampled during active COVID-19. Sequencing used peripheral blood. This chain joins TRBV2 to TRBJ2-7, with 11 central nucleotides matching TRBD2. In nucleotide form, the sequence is TGTGCCAGCAGTTCTAGCGGGGGGAACTACGAGCAGTACTTC. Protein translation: CASSSSGGNYEQYF.